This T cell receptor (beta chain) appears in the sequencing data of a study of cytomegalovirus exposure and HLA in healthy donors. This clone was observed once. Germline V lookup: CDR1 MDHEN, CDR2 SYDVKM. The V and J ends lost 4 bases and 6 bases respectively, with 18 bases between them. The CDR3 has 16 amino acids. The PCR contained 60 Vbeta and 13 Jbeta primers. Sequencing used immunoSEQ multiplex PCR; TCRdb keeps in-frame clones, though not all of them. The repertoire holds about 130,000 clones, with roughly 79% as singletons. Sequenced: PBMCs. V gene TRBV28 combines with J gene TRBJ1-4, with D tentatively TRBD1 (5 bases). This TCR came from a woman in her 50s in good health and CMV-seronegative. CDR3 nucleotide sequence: TGTGCCAGCAGTTCGCCCACTGGGGGGGTCCATGAAAAACTGTTTTTT. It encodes CASSSPTGGVHEKLFF.